This entry lists 7 T cell receptor beta chains sequenced from one sample in a study of T-cell reconstitution after alpha-beta-depleted transplantation in children. Construction of the TCRbeta library involved unique molecular identifiers. Each CDR3 protein gets one entry after TCRdb re-called the PCR reads with MiXCR. The sample lists 83,000 or so distinct CDR3 sequences; roughly 8.8% were seen once. The source was PBMCs from the stem cell graft donor, collected from the stem cell graft. The origin of the receptors is a human donor who donated a stem cell graft to a child with congenital amegakaryocytic thrombocytopenia.

Ten or more counts support this clonotype. The chain is built from TRBV20-1 and TRBJ2-7, with a weak D call TRBD2 (7 bases). Germline CDR1 and CDR2: DFQATT and SNEGSKA (reference sequence). There are 15 residues in the CDR3. The V gene lost 0 bases and the J gene lost 0 bases, with 12 bases spanning the gap. CDR3 bases: TGCAGTGCTAGAGAAGGGGGGGTACTCTCCTACGAGCAGTACTTC. It encodes CSAREGGVLSYEQYF.

This clonotype has ten or more counts. The chain couples TRBV5-4 to TRBJ2-5; 14 bases are shared with TRBD2. The CDR3 length is 17 residues. J was trimmed by 3 bases and V by 2 bases; bases with no gene match: 6. Germline values: CDR1 SGHNT, CDR2 YYREEE (reference sequence). The CDR3 nucleotides are TGTGCCAGCAGCTTCCCCGGGGGACTAGCGGGAGAAGAGACCCAGTACTTC. Translation gives CASSFPGGLAGEETQYF.

This clonotype was detected many times. The chain couples TRBV25-1 to TRBJ2-2; a weak D match, TRBD2 (6 bases). This CDR3 is 17 amino acids long. The V gene lost 3 bases and the J gene lost 6 bases, with 20 bases spanning the gap. CDR1 and CDR2 from the germline V gene are MGHDK and SYGVNS. The chain's CDR3 is CASSDSTSSSVPGELFF. CDR3 DNA: TGTGCCAGCAGTGACTCGACTAGTTCATCGGTACCCGGGGAGCTGTTTTTT.

Many counts were recorded for this clonotype. V usage is TRBV5-6 and J usage is TRBJ2-3, with 12 bases fitting TRBD1. V lost 0 bases to trimming and J lost 11 bases; unmatched junction nucleotides: 7. The CDR3 is made up of 15 amino acids. The germline V gene has CDR1 SGHDT and CDR2 YYEEEE. The CDR3 DNA reads as TGTGCCAGCAGCTTGGCTGGGACAGGGGGCGGGAGGCAGTATTTT. This codes for CASSLAGTGGGRQYF.

This clonotype showed up many times. The genes are TRBV3-1 and TRBJ2-4; D may correspond to TRBD1 or TRBD2 (5 bases each). Trimming cost V 4 bases and J 0 bases, with 10 bases left between them. Germline values: CDR1 LGHDT, CDR2 YNNKEL (reference sequence). This CDR3 comprises 15 residues. Written as DNA, the CDR3 is TGTGCCAGCAGCCTCGGGGACCTAGCCAAAAACATTCAGTACTTC. Its protein product is CASSLGDLAKNIQYF.

This clonotype was seen repeatedly, ten times or more. The chain joins TRBV12-3 or TRBV12-4 to TRBJ1-5; 9 bases line up with TRBD1. The CDR3 is made up of 13 amino acids. Trimming took 6 bases from V and 7 from J; bases not matched to a gene: 4. DNA for the CDR3: TGTGCCAGCAGAAAAGACAGGGGGCAGCCCCAGCATTTT. It translates to CASRKDRGQPQHF.

This clonotype was observed many times. The rearrangement joins TRBV5-1 to TRBJ2-7; D not certain. Germline V CDR1 and CDR2: SGHRS, YFSETQ. The CDR3 is 14 amino acids. V lost 3 bases and J lost 2, with 12 bases in between. In DNA form, the CDR3 reads TGCGCCAGCAGCTCCCATAGGATGGCCTACGAGCAGTACTTC. Its translation is CASSSHRMAYEQYF.